This T cell receptor beta chain was sequenced in a study of T cells in Graves' hyperthyroidism and ophthalmopathy. PBMCs stemmed from under 11 ml fresh peripheral blood. RNA transcripts gave rise to amplified TCR beta CDR3 regions. Primed by the HTBI set, a first-round RT-PCR was run on the TCR CDR3. TCRdb re-derived calls from the multiplex PCR reads in MiXCR, one entry per CDR3 protein. Counted here are 400,000 to 450,000 distinct CDR3 sequences, over 12% occurring once; the ten biggest clones make up about 13%. With 2 bases removed from V and 4 bases from J, the gap between germline ends came to 13 bases. This CDR3 comprises 15 residues. Germline V gene sequence: CDR1 SNHLY, CDR2 FYNNEI.

The specimen was blood. The TCR originated in a man aged 18 to 30 with Graves' ophthalmopathy. V and J are TRBV2 and TRBJ2-3; D is possibly TRBD2 (7 bases). This CDR3 is CASSELSGGPDTQYF. The CDR3 DNA is TGTGCCAGCAGTGAACTATCGGGGGGCCCAGATACGCAGTATTTT. Full variable domain (missing parts from reference TRBV2 and TRBJ2-3): EPEVTQTPSHQVTQMGQEVILRCVPISNHLYFYWYRQILGQKVEFLVSFYNNEISEKSEIFDDQFSVERPDGSNFTLKIRSTKLEDSAMYFCASSELSGGPDTQYFGPGTRLTVL.